This entry describes one T cell receptor (beta chain). These data come from a study of PD-L1 blockade in urothelial cancer. The time point here: pretreatment peripheral blood. Unmatched junction bases numbered 8, after V lost 5 bases and J lost 3 bases. CDR1 and CDR2 (germline): SNHLY, FYNNEI. This CDR3 has 15 amino acids. The data were produced by immunoSEQ multiplex PCR, yet TCRdb's version contains in-frame clones alone and is incomplete. Altogether about 86,000 clones are present, more than 70% being singletons, with the ten largest covering roughly an eighth. The TCR sequence derives from a man between 60 and 75 years old with urothelial cancer. The J gene is TRBJ2-3, the V gene TRBV2; 7 bases match TRBD1. Sample: PBMCs, taken around atezolizumab (anti-PD-L1) treatment. CDR3 region: CASSQQGLGTDTQYF. CDR3 in DNA: TGTGCCAGCAGTCAACAGGGGCTGGGGACAGATACGCAGTATTTT.